Below are 9 T cell receptor beta chains sequenced from a single sample in a study of CD8 T cells in Susac syndrome. Reverse transcription of 0.5 to 1 ug RNA was performed with random hexamers. MiXCR was run by TCRdb on the immunoSEQ multiplex PCR reads, yielding one entry per CDR3 protein. Among 150,000 to 200,000 distinct CDR3 sequences listed, 95% were seen once. The material sequenced was CD8+ T cells from PBMCs. All receptors derive from a human donor with multiple sclerosis.

V is TRBV19 and J is TRBJ2-5; perhaps TRBD2 as D (6 bases). CDR3 length: 13 amino acids. The V end lost 3 bases, the J end lost 5 bases, and 10 bases lay between the germline ends. Germline CDR1 LNHDA, CDR2 SQIVND (reference sequence). CDR3 nucleotide sequence: TGTGCCAGTAGTATGGCGGGATGGGAGACCCAGTACTTC. Its protein is CASSMAGWETQYF. The whole variable domain, remainder taken from reference TRBV19 and TRBJ2-5, is DGGITQSPKYLFRKEGQNVTLSCEQNLNHDAMYWYRQDPGQGLRLIYYSQIVNDFQKGDIAEGYSVSREKKESFPLTVTSAQKNPTAFYLCASSMAGWETQYFGPGTRLLVL.

The chain combines TRBV29-1 with TRBJ2-7, with D perhaps matching TRBD2 (5 bases). Germline CDR1 reads SQVTM; CDR2 reads ANQGSEA. This CDR3 contains 14 residues. Trimming left V 0 bases short and J 2 bases short, with 11 bases between. Here the CDR3 reads CSVEEASSTYEQYF. The CDR3 coding sequence is TGCAGCGTTGAAGAAGCCTCTAGCACCTACGAGCAGTACTTC.

The chain couples TRBV11-2 to TRBJ2-7; TRBD2 might be the D (6 bases). V was clipped by 4 bases and J by 5 bases, with 9 bases between them. The germline V gene has CDR1 SGHAT and CDR2 FQNNGV. The CDR3 contains 12 residues. The CDR3 nucleotides read TGTGCCAGCAGCTGGGGGGTCAACGAGCAGTACTTC. Translated: CASSWGVNEQYF.

The chain combines TRBV27 with TRBJ1-5, with D tentatively TRBD1 (6 bases). Trimming shortened V by 6 bases and J by 8 bases, and 14 bases separated the two germline ends. This CDR3 has 13 residues. Germline V gene sequence: CDR1 MNHEY, CDR2 SMNVEV (reference sequence). CDR3 nucleotides: TGTGCCAGCAGCCCTAACAGGGCTGAGCCCCAGCATTTT. Translation gives CASSPNRAEPQHF.

This rearrangement joins TRBV11-2 to TRBJ2-7; no clear D gene. This CDR3 has 14 residues. The V gene lost 1 base and the J gene lost 7 bases, with 14 bases spanning the gap. Germline loops: CDR1 SGHAT, CDR2 FQNNGV. CDR3 DNA sequence: TGTGCCAGCAGCTTAGCTGGCTCCGTGAGGGAGCAGTACTTC. As protein: CASSLAGSVREQYF.

The chain is built from TRBV9 and TRBJ2-7; D remains unclear. V gave up 0 bases and J gave up 3 bases, with 7 bases separating them. The germline CDR1 and CDR2 sequences are SGDLS and YYNGEE. The CDR3 sequence is 13 residues long. CDR3 protein: CASSVGSYYEQYF. The CDR3 DNA is TGTGCCAGCAGCGTAGGGTCCTACTACGAGCAGTACTTC.

This chain joins TRBV20-1 and TRBJ2-5; D call uncertain. The V end lost 0 bases, the J end lost 0 bases, and 8 bases lay between the germline ends. The CDR3 contains 14 residues. CDR1 and CDR2 (germline): DFQATT, SNEGSKA (reference sequence). The CDR3 here is CSAREEPNQETQYF. CDR3 DNA sequence: TGCAGTGCTAGAGAGGAGCCCAACCAAGAGACCCAGTACTTC.

In its sample, this clonotype was seen once. This chain connects TRBV7-9 to TRBJ2-1; TRBD1 matches at 12 bases. V lost 8 bases and J lost 8; bases outside the gene matches: 10. The CDR3 spans 15 residues. The germline V gene encodes CDR1 SEHNR and CDR2 FQNEAQ (reference sequence). The chain's CDR3 is CASPIPGTGGHEQFF. The CDR3 DNA is TGTGCCAGCCCAATACCCGGGACAGGGGGCCATGAGCAGTTCTTC. Together with reference TRBV7-9 and TRBJ2-1, the CDR3 gives the full variable domain: DTGVSQNPRHKITKRGQNVTFRCDPISEHNRLYWYRQTLGQGPEFLTYFQNEAQLEKSRLLSDRFSAERPKGSFSTLEIQRTEQGDSAMYLCASPIPGTGGHEQFFGPGTRLTVL.

The CDR3 DNA follows: TGTGCCAGCAGGGGGACAGGGGGACAGCCCCAGCATTTT. Its translation is CASRGTGGQPQHF. The chain carries TRBV28 and TRBJ1-5, with 11 bases that match TRBD1. Per germline, CDR1 MDHEN and CDR2 SYDVKM. This CDR3 comprises 13 residues. V gave up 6 bases and J gave up 7 bases; unmatched junction bases: 2.